Below are 21 T cell receptor beta chains sequenced from a single sample in a study of CD8+ T cells in alopecia areata. This sample's treatment: oral pan-JAK inhibitor, 5-10 mg twice daily. RNA, once extracted, was reverse transcribed into cDNA for use as the sequencing template. Some clones are missing from TCRdb's copy, which holds only in-frame ones; the method was immunoSEQ multiplex PCR. This sample carries under 300,000 clones, about 62% of them seen once, and the ten largest clones take about 0.9%. Specimen: CD4+ T cells sorted from blood, collected at week 52, from a patient treated with tofacitinib. The receptors come from a human donor with alopecia areata.

Turning to this clone: In the same sample, other DNA sequences code for this CDR3. The chain joins TRBV11-2 to TRBJ2-3; D not resolved. Trimming stripped 3 bases from V and 0 bases from J, with 1 base between. Per the germline V gene, CDR1 is SGHAT and CDR2 is FQNNGV. CDR3 length equals 12 residues. The CDR3 protein is CASSFSTDTQYF. CDR3 nucleotides: TGTGCCAGCAGCTTTAGCACAGATACGCAGTATTTT. Full variable domain (outside the CDR3, taken from reference TRBV11-2 and TRBJ2-3): EAGVAQSPRYKIIEKRQSVAFWCNPISGHATLYWYQQILGQGPKLLIQFQNNGVVDDSQLPKDRFSAERLKGVDSTLKIQPAKLEDSAVYLCASSFSTDTQYFGPGTRLTVL.

This clone was observed at least ten times. The CDR3 coding sequence is TGCGCCAGCAGCATCCAAGAGACCCAGTACTTC. It is translated as CASSIQETQYF. This sequence joins TRBV5-1 and TRBJ2-5; no firm D call. Germline V gene data show CDR1 as SGHRS and CDR2 as YFSETQ. Between the trimmed V and J ends, which lost 4 bases and 1 base, there was a span of 2 bases. The CDR3 length is 11 residues.

The V gene is TRBV7-9, the J gene TRBJ1-2; weak D call: TRBD1 (5 bases). Germline V gene lookup returns CDR1 SEHNR and CDR2 FQNEAQ (reference sequence). Trimming pared 2 bases from V and 4 bases from J, leaving 11 bases between. The length of the CDR3 is 14 residues. The CDR3 reads CASSLHWDSYGYTF. CDR3 coding DNA: TGTGCCAGCAGCTTACATTGGGACTCCTATGGCTACACCTTC.

This rearrangement joins TRBV9 to TRBJ2-4, with a possible D match to TRBD1 (6 bases). Trimming removed 0 bases from V and 7 bases from J, with 14 bases in between. This CDR3 region has 15 residues. In germline, CDR1 is SGDLS, CDR2 YYNGEE. The CDR3 sequence is CASSVADSRLNIQYF. DNA of the CDR3: TGTGCCAGCAGCGTAGCGGACAGTCGGCTGAACATTCAGTACTTC.

The V and J genes are TRBV4-1 and TRBJ1-6; TRBD1 is a possible D gene (6 bases). The germline V gene has CDR1 MGHRA and CDR2 YSYEKL. The CDR3 contains 13 residues. V was shortened by 6 bases and J by 8 bases, with 11 bases between the two germline ends. This chain's CDR3 is CASSTNRDSPLHF. In nucleotides, the CDR3 is TGCGCCAGCAGTACAAACAGGGATTCACCCCTCCACTTT.

This clone appeared a few times. The rearrangement uses TRBV4-1 and TRBJ2-3; possibly TRBD1 for D (5 bases). The CDR3 is made up of 15 amino acids. Germline V CDR1 and CDR2: MGHRA, YSYEKL. V lost 3 bases and J lost 4, with 14 bases in between. The CDR3 sequence is CASSHQVMGPDTQYF. The CDR3 bases are TGCGCCAGCAGCCACCAGGTGATGGGGCCAGATACGCAGTATTTT.

The chain employs TRBV12-5 and TRBJ2-2, with D hard to call. V was pared by 2 bases and J by 0 bases, with 4 bases between. This CDR3 has 14 residues. CDR1 and CDR2 from the germline V gene are LGHNT and FRNRAP. The CDR3 DNA follows: TGTGCTAGTGGTTTGTTCGCGAACACCGGGGAGCTGTTTTTT. Residues: CASGLFANTGELFF.

V usage is TRBV29-1 and J usage is TRBJ2-3, with D possibly TRBD1 on 6 matching bases. Germline loops: CDR1 SQVTM, CDR2 ANQGSEA. V was cut by 4 bases and J by 4 bases, with 12 bases left in between. This CDR3 contains 13 residues. In DNA, the CDR3 is TGCAGCGTTGTGAGGGGGAACTCAGATACGCAGTATTTT. Its protein product is CSVVRGNSDTQYF.

This clone was found a few times. The rearrangement links TRBV10-3 to TRBJ1-2; D might be TRBD1 (5 bases). The CDR3 runs 13 residues. From germline, CDR1 is ENHRY and CDR2 SYGVKD. Deletions cut 7 bases from V and 8 bases from J, with 17 bases between. CDR3 in DNA: TGTGCCATCACCCAGGGAAGAGTCTACGGCTACACCTTC. Translating it yields CAITQGRVYGYTF.

The chain uses TRBV6-6 and TRBJ1-2, with 8 bases aligning to TRBD1. Germline trimming cut 2 bases from V and 7 bases from J; bases unmatched to any gene: 3. CDR1 MNHNY and CDR2 SVGAGI come from the germline V gene (reference sequence). CDR3 length equals 13 residues. CDR3 in DNA: TGTGCCAGCAGTTACCAGGGGGCGCTTGGCTACACCTTC. It specifies CASSYQGALGYTF.

In this sample, this clone turned up a few times. CDR3 DNA: TGTGCAAGTCGGTTCCTTGGGTCGGGACAGGGGAGCGAGCAGTACTTC. The encoded protein is CASRFLGSGQGSEQYF. The chain carries TRBV12-2 and TRBJ2-7; TRBD1, as called in the table, went unchecked against the DNA. TRBV12-2 is termed a pseudogene. The CDR3 covers 16 residues.

This chain joins TRBV29-1 and TRBJ2-3, with 8 bases fitting TRBD2. The CDR3 loop spans 12 amino acids. V gave up 7 bases and J gave up 2 bases; unmatched junction bases: 2. Germline CDR1 is SQVTM and CDR2 is ANQGSEA. For the CDR3, the DNA is TGCAGCGCGCGGGGGGTCACAGATACGCAGTATTTT. Translating gives CSARGVTDTQYF.

The chain's CDR3 is CAWSVNTGGGYTF. CDR3 sequence (DNA): TGTGCCTGGAGTGTAAACACAGGGGGCGGCTACACCTTC. The chain combines TRBV30 with TRBJ1-2; 9 bases line up with TRBD1. The junction had 4 bases not matched to a gene; V was cut back by 0 bases and J by 8 bases. The CDR3 spans 13 residues. Per germline, CDR1 GTSNPN and CDR2 SVGIG (reference sequence).

This clone was seen a few times. The V and J genes are TRBV29-1 and TRBJ2-7; 7 bases match TRBD1. Per germline, CDR1 SQVTM and CDR2 ANQGSEA. V was clipped by 2 bases and J by 4 bases; unmatched bases: 5. The CDR3 is 13 amino acids. CDR3 nucleotide sequence: TGCAGCGTTGAATTGACAGGGCTATACGAGCAGTACTTC. Protein: CSVELTGLYEQYF.

This clone came up once. In DNA, the CDR3 is TGCAGCGCCTACAGGGGGCGTCAGGATGGCTACACCTTC. Protein product: CSAYRGRQDGYTF. This rearrangement joins TRBV29-1 to TRBJ1-2; 9 positions match TRBD1. The CDR3 runs to 13 residues. V lost 7 bases, J lost 6 bases, and 9 bases stayed unmatched. Per germline, CDR1 SQVTM and CDR2 ANQGSEA.

V is TRBV6-5 and J is TRBJ1-1; 7 nucleotides match TRBD1. After removal of 5 bases from V and 0 bases from J, the junction contained 6 bases not matched to a gene. The CDR3 length is 15 residues. From germline, CDR1 is MNHEY and CDR2 SVGAGI. Here the CDR3 reads CASSSTGALNTEAFF. CDR3 sequence (DNA): TGTGCCAGCAGTAGTACAGGGGCCCTGAACACTGAAGCTTTCTTT.

This clone was seen repeatedly, ten times or more. The chain carries TRBV14 and TRBJ2-7; no clear D gene. Germline-derived CDR1 and CDR2 are SGHDN and FVKESK. The V and J ends lost 2 bases and 7 bases respectively, with 9 bases between them. The CDR3 consists of 12 residues. CDR3 bases: TGTGCCAGCAGCCAACATTCACGGGAGCAGTACTTC. Translation: CASSQHSREQYF.

Turning to this clone: Just one base apart from a much larger clone, this may be a read error. The rearrangement uses TRBV7-9 and TRBJ2-3; D gene unclear. This CDR3 is 12 amino acids long. V was cut by 1 base and J by 3 bases, with 2 bases left in between. From germline, CDR1 is SEHNR and CDR2 FQNEAQ (reference sequence). This chain's CDR3 is CASSLETDTQYF. The CDR3, as DNA: TGTGCCAGCAGCTTAGAGACAGATACGCAGTATTTT.

This clone was found a few times. This chain links TRBV4-1 with TRBJ2-7, with 8 bases fitting TRBD2. Germline loops: CDR1 MGHRA, CDR2 YSYEKL. V gave up 0 bases and J gave up 0 bases; unmatched junction bases: 4. CDR3 length: 16 amino acids. CDR3 sequence reads: CASSQELAVRSYEQYF. The DNA of the CDR3 is TGCGCCAGCAGCCAAGAACTAGCGGTCCGCTCCTACGAGCAGTACTTC.

This clone was seen a few times. The chain uses TRBV7-8 and TRBJ2-5; unclear D gene. The CDR3 extends over 16 amino acids. CDR1 and CDR2 (germline): SGHVS, FQNEAQ. V was trimmed by 5 bases and J by 0 bases, leaving 16 bases between them. Here the CDR3 DNA reads TGTGCCAGCAGCGCCCGGCCGAGCCTATACCAAGAGACCCAGTACTTC. Translation: CASSARPSLYQETQYF.

This chain uses TRBV10-2 with TRBJ2-7; 9 positions match TRBD1. Trimming at V came to 8 bases and at J to 5 bases, leaving 10 bases not matched to a gene. This CDR3 is built from 14 residues. Germline V gene data show CDR1 as WSHSY and CDR2 as SAAADI. CDR3 DNA: TGCGCCAGCCGAGGACAGGGGAAAGGTGACGAGCAGTACTTC. Protein sequence: CASRGQGKGDEQYF.